This TCR beta chain derives from a study of CD8 T cells in Susac syndrome (dated by TCRdb to between 2017 and 2020). Background for the entire study: Whether CD8+ T cell activation and differentiation in Susac syndrome was antigen driven was tested using repertoire sequencing. Clonality of the CD8+ T cell repertoire was compared between roughly eleven healthy donors, 14 Susac syndrome patients and about 15 multiple sclerosis patients.

On this clonotype: This receptor's antigen is unknown. Within one base of it there is no much larger clone, and no base qualities were kept.

Peripheral blood CD8+ and CD4+ T cells from healthy donors, Susac syndrome patients and multiple sclerosis patients were profiled by high-throughput TCR beta sequencing. The multiple sclerosis controls were treatment-naive patients who had stable or active relapsing-remitting disease and met the revised McDonald criteria. Bulk CD8+ and CD4+ T cells were purified by magnetic negative isolation, whereas CD8+ TEMRA cells were enriched by FACS. Blood was collected in EDTA tubes and processed within 24 hours, with PBMCs isolated through density gradient centrifugation. PBMCs intended for TCR sequencing were cryopreserved in liquid nitrogen and were subsequently thawed in a 37 degrees C water bath. A purity of at least 90% was achieved for sorted or isolated CD4+, CD8+ and CD8+ TEMRA cells. Here is what the overall study found, with its caveats: The study acknowledged that relatively few individuals were included in the TCR sequencing and HLA analysis.

RNA was extracted with the RNeasy kit and roughly 0.5 to 1 ug was reverse transcribed using random hexamers. The immunoSEQ multiplex PCR assay, which covers 54 Vbeta and 13 Jbeta segments, was used to amplify TCR beta CDR3 regions. To correct PCR amplification bias, a synthetic template baseline was used for both primer optimization and computational correction. As for how the authors treated the data: Reads were annotated to V, D and J genes per IMGT and analyzed with immunoSEQ Analyzer, keeping only productive sequences. To calculate clonality, Shannon entropy was normalized by log2 of the number of productive unique sequences and then subtracted from one. For each patient and control, public and private clones were evaluated within the 100 most prevalent clones. Clones were defined as Susac-specific if absent from the healthy and MS cohorts, from 1052 published viral clones and from other ImmuneACCESS disease sequences. The raw public data were reprocessed by TCRdb itself: fastp quality trimming at Q25, MiXCR clonotype calling, in-frame beta chains only. CDR3 protein duplicates are merged, each entry listing the most common genes and DNA. These V and J calls are TCRdb output, not the study's own analysis. The sample table records some 110,000 distinct CDR3 sequences; over 85% of these occur just once. The leading ten clones occupy 0.25% to 0.35% of the sample.

This clonotype was obtained from a human donor with multiple sclerosis. Sequenced: CD8+ T cells from PBMCs.

The encoded CDR3 is CASSTGGLRLYGYTF. The nucleotide sequence is TGTGCCAGCAGCACCGGGGGGCTACGGCTCTATGGCTACACCTTC. Recombination linked TRBV7-9 to TRBJ1-2; D gene: possibly TRBD1, on 6 matching bases. V sheds 5 bases and J sheds 4 bases, leaving 17 bases between their ends. CDR1 SEHNR and CDR2 FQNEAQ are derived from the germline V gene (reference sequence). Spanning cysteine to phenylalanine, the CDR3 consists of 15 amino acids. Only the CDR3 DNA is retained, 45 bases long and in frame from the first base. Full variable domain (CDR3 extended with the reference TRBV7-9 and TRBJ1-2 proteins): DTGVSQNPRHKITKRGQNVTFRCDPISEHNRLYWYRQTLGQGPEFLTYFQNEAQLEKSRLLSDRFSAERPKGSFSTLEIQRTEQGDSAMYLCASSTGGLRLYGYTFGSGTRLTVV.